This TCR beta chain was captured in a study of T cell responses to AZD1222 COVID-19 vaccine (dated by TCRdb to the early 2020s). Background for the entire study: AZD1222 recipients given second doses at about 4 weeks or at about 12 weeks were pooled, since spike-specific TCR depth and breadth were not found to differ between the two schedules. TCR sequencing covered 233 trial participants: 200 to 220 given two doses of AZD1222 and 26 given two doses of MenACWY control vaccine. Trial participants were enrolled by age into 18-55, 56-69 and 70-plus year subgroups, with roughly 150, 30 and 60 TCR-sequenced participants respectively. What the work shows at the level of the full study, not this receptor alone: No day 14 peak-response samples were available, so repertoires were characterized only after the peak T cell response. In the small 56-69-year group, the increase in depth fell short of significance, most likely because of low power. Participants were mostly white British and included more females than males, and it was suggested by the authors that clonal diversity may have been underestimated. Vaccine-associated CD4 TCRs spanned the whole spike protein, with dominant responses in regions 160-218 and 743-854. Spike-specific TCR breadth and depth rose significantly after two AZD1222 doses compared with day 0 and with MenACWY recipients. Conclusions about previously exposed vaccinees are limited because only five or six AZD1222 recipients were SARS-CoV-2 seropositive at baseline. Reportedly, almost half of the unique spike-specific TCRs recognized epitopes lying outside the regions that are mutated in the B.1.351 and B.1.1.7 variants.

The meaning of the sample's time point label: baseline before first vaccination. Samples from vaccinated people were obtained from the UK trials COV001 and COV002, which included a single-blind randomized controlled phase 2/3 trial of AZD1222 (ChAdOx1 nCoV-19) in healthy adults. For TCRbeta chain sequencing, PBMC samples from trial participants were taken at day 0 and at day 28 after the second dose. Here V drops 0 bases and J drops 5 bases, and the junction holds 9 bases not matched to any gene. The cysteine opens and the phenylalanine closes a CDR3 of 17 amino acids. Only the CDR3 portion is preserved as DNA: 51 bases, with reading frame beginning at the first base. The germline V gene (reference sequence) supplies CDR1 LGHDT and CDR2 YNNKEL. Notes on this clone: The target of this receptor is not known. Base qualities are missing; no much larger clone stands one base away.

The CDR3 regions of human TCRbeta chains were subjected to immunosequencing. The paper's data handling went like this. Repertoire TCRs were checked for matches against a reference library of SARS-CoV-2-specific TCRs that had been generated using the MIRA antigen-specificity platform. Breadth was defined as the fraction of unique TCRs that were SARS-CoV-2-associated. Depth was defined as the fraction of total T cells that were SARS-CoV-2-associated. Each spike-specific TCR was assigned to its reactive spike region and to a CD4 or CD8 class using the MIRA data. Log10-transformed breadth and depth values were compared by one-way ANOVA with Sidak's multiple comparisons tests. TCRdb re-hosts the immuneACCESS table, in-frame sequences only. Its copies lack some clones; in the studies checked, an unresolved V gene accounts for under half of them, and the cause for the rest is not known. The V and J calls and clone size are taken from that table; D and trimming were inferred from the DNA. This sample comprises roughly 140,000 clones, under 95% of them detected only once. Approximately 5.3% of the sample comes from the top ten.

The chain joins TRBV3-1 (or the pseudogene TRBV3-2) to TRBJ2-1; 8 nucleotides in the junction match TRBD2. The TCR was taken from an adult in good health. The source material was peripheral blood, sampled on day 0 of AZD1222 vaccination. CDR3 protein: CASSQDSPSGRHNEQFF. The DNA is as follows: TGTGCCAGCAGCCAAGATTCGCCTAGCGGGCGCCACAATGAGCAGTTCTTC.